This TCR beta chain was sequenced for a study of CD8+CD57+ T cells in acquired aplastic anemia. Study information: CD4+ and CD8+ cells, once sorted, gave DNA averaging around 3.2 ug. Notes on the study in general: Sharing between patients and controls was observed for around 30 CD8+ CDR3 sequences.

This CDR3 spans 16 amino acids. The V gene lost 3 bases and the J gene lost 4 bases, with 15 bases spanning the gap. Germline CDR1 reads KGHDR; CDR2 reads SFDVKD. Previously, flow cytometry had revealed CD8+CD57+ cell expansion in the patients chosen for sequencing. Each patient carried a diagnosis of severe acquired aplastic anemia. No patient had been given any therapy when blood was sampled. For this clonotype: Its antigen remains unidentified.

TCR beta VDJ and CDR3 were profiled, and genomic DNA was the template. TCRdb fed the reads into MiXCR, producing one record per CDR3 protein. The data show about 160,000 distinct CDR3 sequences, roughly 48% seen once. The receptor comes from a human donor with aplastic anemia. This chain connects TRBV24-1 to TRBJ2-1, with no clear D. Sequencing used sorted CD4+, CD8+, or CD8+CD57+ T cells (not recorded which) from PBMCs. The CDR3 sequence: CATSDRFRSNYNEQFF. The CDR3 region has the DNA TGTGCCACCAGTGATCGTTTCAGATCCAATTACAATGAGCAGTTCTTC.